This TCR beta chain was sequenced in a study of blood T cell repertoires in COVID-19. In the study overall: COVID-19 samples collected from the United States, Italy and Spain covered acute and convalescent phases. Nucleic acid was either cDNA or gDNA, and it came from T cells, B-cell-depleted T cells, or PBMCs.

In the original analysis: Amplified reference gene primers provided the basis for estimating nucleated cell counts. Sequenced by immunoSEQ multiplex PCR; TCRdb stores in-frame clones only, minus some. That table is the source of V, J and clone size, and D and trimming were worked out from the DNA. This sample has approximately 200,000 clones, with roughly 84% found just once. CDR1 is MNHEY and CDR2 is SVGAGI in the germline V gene. Trimming took 7 bases from V and 7 from J, leaving 19 bases between them. The CDR3 totals 14 residues. Specimen: peripheral blood. The receptor's source is a woman in her 50s with acute or convalescent COVID-19. The chain carries TRBV6-5 and TRBJ1-2, with D perhaps TRBD1 (5 bases). CDR3 nucleotides: TGTGCCAGCAATTCCGCCAGGGAATTTGGTGGCTACACCTTC. Protein: CASNSAREFGGYTF.